Listed below are T cell receptor beta chains from one sample, sequenced in a study of shared clonotypes between healthy human individuals. Method: immunoSEQ multiplex PCR; TCRdb's copy keeps in-frame clones and lacks some. The sample holds approximately 1,500,000 clones, approximately 97% seen once. Sequenced material: naive CD4+ T cells sorted from blood. The receptor set was obtained from a man aged 30 to 39 in good health. The CDR3 runs from the conserved cysteine through the conserved F or W. A D gene is named only where the DNA matches it firmly.

D gene: .
V gene: TRBV7-7
J gene: TRBJ2-7
CDR3 DNA: TGTGCCAGCAGCCCCAGGGAAAGCTCCTACGAGCAGTACTTC
CDR3 protein: CASSPRESSYEQYF

D gene: .
V gene: TRBV5-6
J gene: TRBJ1-1
CDR3 DNA: TGTGCCAGCAGCCTGAACACTGAAGCTTTCTTT
CDR3 protein: CASSLNTEAFF

D gene: TRBD2
V gene: TRBV15
J gene: TRBJ2-7
CDR3 DNA: TGTGCCACCAGCAGAGATCAAACGGGAGGGCCCTACGAGCAGTACTTC
CDR3 protein: CATSRDQTGGPYEQYF

D gene: .
V gene: TRBV5-4
J gene: TRBJ2-1
CDR3 DNA: TGTGCCAGCAGTTCCGAGGGGAGCTCCTACAATGAGCAGTTCTTC
CDR3 protein: CASSSEGSSYNEQFF

D gene: TRBD2
V gene: TRBV7-9
J gene: TRBJ2-7
CDR3 DNA: TGTGCCAGCAGCCCCCCGGGACTAGCGGGATACGAGCAGTACTTC
CDR3 protein: CASSPPGLAGYEQYF

D gene: TRBD2
V gene: TRBV11-2
J gene: TRBJ2-7
CDR3 DNA: TGTGCCAGCAGCTTAGTGGTAGCGGGAGGTTACGAGCAGTACTTC
CDR3 protein: CASSLVVAGGYEQYF

D gene: .
V gene: TRBV5-5
J gene: TRBJ2-7
CDR3 DNA: TGTGCCAGCAGCGGCGCCGGGACTGCCGTCGAGCAGTACTTC
CDR3 protein: CASSGAGTAVEQYF

D gene: TRBD1
V gene: TRBV27
J gene: TRBJ1-1
CDR3 DNA: TGTGCCAGCAGTTTACAATTGGGACAGGGGAACACTGAAGCTTTCTTT
CDR3 protein: CASSLQLGQGNTEAFF

D gene: .
V gene: TRBV18
J gene: TRBJ2-7
CDR3 DNA: TGTGCCAGCTCACCTTCGAGGCGTTCCGAGCAGTACTTC
CDR3 protein: CASSPSRRSEQYF

D gene: .
V gene: TRBV20-1
J gene: TRBJ2-7
CDR3 DNA: TGCAGTGCGGGAGGATCCTACGAGCAGTACTTC
CDR3 protein: CSAGGSYEQYF

D gene: .
V gene: TRBV2
J gene: TRBJ2-7
CDR3 DNA: TGTGCCAGCAGGACACAGGGATACGAGCAGTACTTC
CDR3 protein: CASRTQGYEQYF

D gene: .
V gene: TRBV10-3
J gene: TRBJ1-4
CDR3 DNA: TGTGCCATCAGTGAGGTCCCTAATGAAAAACTGTTTTTT
CDR3 protein: CAISEVPNEKLFF

D gene: .
V gene: TRBV4-3
J gene: TRBJ1-1
CDR3 DNA: TGCGCCAGCAGCCAAGTAGGGGGTAGGACTGAAGCTTTCTTT
CDR3 protein: CASSQVGGRTEAFF

D gene: TRBD1
V gene: TRBV28
J gene: TRBJ1-4
CDR3 DNA: TGTGCCAGCAGTCCCGAGGGGGCGGTTAATGAAAAACTGTTTTTT
CDR3 protein: CASSPEGAVNEKLFF

D gene: TRBD2
V gene: TRBV5-8
J gene: TRBJ2-3
CDR3 DNA: TGTGCCAGCAGCCCCGGACTAGCAGCTAGCACAGATACGCAGTATTTT
CDR3 protein: CASSPGLAASTDTQYF

D gene: TRBD1
V gene: TRBV18
J gene: TRBJ2-3
CDR3 DNA: TGTGCCACTTACAGGGGGCTCACAGATACGCAGTATTTT
CDR3 protein: CATYRGLTDTQYF

D gene: .
V gene: TRBV5-1
J gene: TRBJ2-2
CDR3 DNA: TGCGCCAGCAGCTTGGTACAGAACACCGGGGAGCTGTTTTTT
CDR3 protein: CASSLVQNTGELFF

D gene: TRBD2
V gene: TRBV28
J gene: TRBJ2-1
CDR3 DNA: TGTGCCAGCAGTACCTGGACTAGCGGGAAGTACAATGAGCAGTTCTTC
CDR3 protein: CASSTWTSGKYNEQFF

D gene: .
V gene: TRBV28
J gene: TRBJ2-7
CDR3 DNA: TGTGCCAGCAGAGCCATGGGAGAAGCCTACGAGCAGTACTTC
CDR3 protein: CASRAMGEAYEQYF